One and the same sample provided the 8 T cell receptor beta chains below, sequenced in a study of early T cells in non-severe SARS-CoV-2 infection (dated by TCRdb to about 2021). Libraries were built with 5' RACE. This sample was sequenced with a NextSeq 500. The raw public reads went through TCRdb reprocessing: fastp at Q25, MiXCR clone calling, in-frame beta chains kept. Duplicate CDR3 protein sequences are folded into a single record with the most common DNA and genes. Within this sample are around 62,000 distinct CDR3 sequences, with about 4.9% of them counted one time only. The top ten hold around 5% of the sample. The sample taken for sequencing was whole blood. The receptor source for this set is an adult who was a healthcare worker with PCR-confirmed SARS-CoV-2 infection or an uninfected control (not recorded which).

The chain joins TRBV7-2 to TRBJ2-3; D unresolved. Germline loops: CDR1 SGHTA, CDR2 FQGNSA. V shed 3 bases and J shed 7 bases, with 11 bases lying between them. The CDR3 runs 13 residues. For the CDR3, the DNA is TGTGCCAGCAGCTTCCCCGGTCGTAATACGCAGTATTTT. It specifies CASSFPGRNTQYF.

The chain employs TRBV20-1 and TRBJ1-4; D remains unclear. The V gene's germline CDR1 is DFQATT and CDR2 SNEGSKA (reference sequence). V lost 3 bases and J lost 5, with 13 bases in between. This CDR3 has 14 residues. The CDR3 region is CSARRTGENEKLFF. CDR3 nucleotides: TGCAGTGCTAGGAGAACCGGGGAGAATGAAAAACTGTTTTTT.

This clonotype occurred many times. The CDR3 region is CSAGRLGDSPLHF. The DNA for the CDR3 is TGCAGTGCTGGGAGGCTGGGAGATTCACCCCTCCACTTT. J is TRBJ1-6 and V is TRBV20-1; D is unclear. Germline CDR1 reads DFQATT; CDR2 reads SNEGSKA (reference sequence). The CDR3 has 13 amino acids. The germline V and J ends were trimmed by 5 bases and 8 bases, with 13 bases remaining between them.

This clonotype was picked up many times. The V call is TRBV15, the J call TRBJ2-1; a weak D match, TRBD1 (5 bases). The germline V gene encodes CDR1 LNHNV and CDR2 YYDKDF (reference sequence). The CDR3 has 14 residues. V was clipped by 6 bases and J by 10 bases, with 19 bases between them. CDR3 nucleotide sequence: TGTGCCACCAGTTTCCCCTACTCAGGGTCCGAGCAGTTCTTC. Translating it yields CATSFPYSGSEQFF.

This clonotype was counted many times. The V gene is TRBV3-1, the J gene TRBJ2-2, with D possibly matching TRBD2 (6 bases). The CDR3 is made up of 13 amino acids. Trimming stripped 5 bases from V and 8 bases from J, with 12 bases between. Germline V gives CDR1 LGHDT, CDR2 YNNKEL (reference sequence). CDR3 nucleotide sequence: TGTGCCAGCAGCGCAAGTGGGAGGGGGGAGCTGTTTTTT. This codes for CASSASGRGELFF.

This clonotype has ten or more counts. The chain couples TRBV12-3 or TRBV12-4 to TRBJ2-2; D might be TRBD2 (5 bases). There are 14 residues in the CDR3. The ends were cut back, 6 bases at V and 0 bases at J, with 8 bases in the middle. This chain's CDR3 is CASRTGSNTGELFF. CDR3 DNA sequence: TGTGCCAGCAGGACGGGATCGAACACCGGGGAGCTGTTTTTT.

This clonotype was recorded many times. The chain links TRBV18 to TRBJ1-2; D unclear. Germline V gene sequence: CDR1 KGHSH, CDR2 LQKENI. CDR3 length: 15 amino acids. V shed 3 bases and J shed 5 bases, with 16 bases lying between them. The CDR3 DNA reads as TGTGCCAGCTCACCCACGACGGCCACGGATTATGGCTACACCTTC. This codes for CASSPTTATDYGYTF.

This clonotype was observed at least ten times. The chain is built from TRBV10-3 and TRBJ1-6; perhaps TRBD1 as D (5 bases). CDR1 is ENHRY and CDR2 is SYGVKD in the germline V gene. The CDR3 covers 13 residues. The V end was cut by 8 bases, the J end by 10 bases, with 15 bases between. CDR3 nucleotide sequence: TGTGCCATCGGGGCAGTTAGAGAGTCACCCCTCCACTTT. This encodes CAIGAVRESPLHF.